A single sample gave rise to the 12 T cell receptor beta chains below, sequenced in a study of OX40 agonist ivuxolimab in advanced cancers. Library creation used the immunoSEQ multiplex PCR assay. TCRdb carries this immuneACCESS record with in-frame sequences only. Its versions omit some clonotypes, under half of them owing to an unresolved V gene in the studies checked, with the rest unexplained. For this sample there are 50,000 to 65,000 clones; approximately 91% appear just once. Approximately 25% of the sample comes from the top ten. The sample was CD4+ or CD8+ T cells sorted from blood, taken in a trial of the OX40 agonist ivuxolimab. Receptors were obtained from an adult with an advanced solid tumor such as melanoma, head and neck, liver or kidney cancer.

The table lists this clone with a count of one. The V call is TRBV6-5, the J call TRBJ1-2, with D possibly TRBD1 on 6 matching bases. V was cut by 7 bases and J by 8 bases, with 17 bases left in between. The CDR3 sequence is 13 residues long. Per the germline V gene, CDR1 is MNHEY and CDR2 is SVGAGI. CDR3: CASTPLGAGGYTF. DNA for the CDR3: TGTGCCAGCACCCCCTTGGGGGCGGGAGGCTACACCTTC.

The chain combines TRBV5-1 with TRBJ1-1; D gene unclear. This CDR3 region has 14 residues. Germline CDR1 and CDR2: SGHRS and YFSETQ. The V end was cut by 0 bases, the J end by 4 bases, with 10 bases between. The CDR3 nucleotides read TGCGCCAGCAGCTTGGCGGGTTTGGGCACTGAAGCTTTCTTT. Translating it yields CASSLAGLGTEAFF.

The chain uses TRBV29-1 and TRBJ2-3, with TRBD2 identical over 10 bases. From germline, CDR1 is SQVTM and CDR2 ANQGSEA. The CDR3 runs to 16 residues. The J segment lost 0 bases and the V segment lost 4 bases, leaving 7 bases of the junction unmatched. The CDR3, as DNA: TGCAGCGTTGTCCCTAGCGGGAGCCGTAGCACAGATACGCAGTATTTT. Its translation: CSVVPSGSRSTDTQYF.

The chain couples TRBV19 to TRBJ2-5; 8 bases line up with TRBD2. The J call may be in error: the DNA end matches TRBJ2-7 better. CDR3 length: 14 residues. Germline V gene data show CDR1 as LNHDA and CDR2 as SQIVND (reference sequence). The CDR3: CASSMSGSSYEQYF. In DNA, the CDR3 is TGTGCCAGTAGTATGAGCGGGAGCTCCTACGAGCAGTACTTC.

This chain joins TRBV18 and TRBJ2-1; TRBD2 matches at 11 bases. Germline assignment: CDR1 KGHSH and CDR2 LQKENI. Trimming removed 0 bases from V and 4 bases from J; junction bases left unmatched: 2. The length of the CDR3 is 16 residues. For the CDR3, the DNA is TGTGCCAGCTCACCACCCGGGACTAGCGGTTACAATGAGCAGTTCTTC. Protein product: CASSPPGTSGYNEQFF.

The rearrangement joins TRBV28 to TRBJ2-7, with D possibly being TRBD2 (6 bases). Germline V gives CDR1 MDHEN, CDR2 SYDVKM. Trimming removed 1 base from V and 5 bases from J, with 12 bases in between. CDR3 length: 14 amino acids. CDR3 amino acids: CASSLSGEWNEQYF. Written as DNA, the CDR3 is TGTGCCAGCAGTTTATCGGGGGAGTGGAACGAGCAGTACTTC.

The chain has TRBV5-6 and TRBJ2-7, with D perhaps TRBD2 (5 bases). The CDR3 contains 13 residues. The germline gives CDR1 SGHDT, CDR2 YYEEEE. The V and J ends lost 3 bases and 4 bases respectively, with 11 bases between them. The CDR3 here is CASSSLGNYEQYF. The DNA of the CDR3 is TGTGCCAGCAGCTCCCTCGGGAATTACGAGCAGTACTTC.

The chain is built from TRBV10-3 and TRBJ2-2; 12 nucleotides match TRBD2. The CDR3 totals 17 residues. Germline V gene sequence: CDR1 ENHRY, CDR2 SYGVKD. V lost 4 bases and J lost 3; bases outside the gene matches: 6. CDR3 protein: CAISGPSGRVDTGELFF. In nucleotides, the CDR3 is TGTGCCATCAGTGGACCTAGCGGGAGGGTGGACACCGGGGAGCTGTTTTTT.

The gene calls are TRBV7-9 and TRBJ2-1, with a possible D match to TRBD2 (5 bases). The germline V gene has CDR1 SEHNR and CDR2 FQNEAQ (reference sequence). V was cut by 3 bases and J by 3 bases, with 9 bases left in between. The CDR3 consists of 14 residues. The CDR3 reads CASSLRDYYNEQFF. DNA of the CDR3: TGTGCCAGCAGCTTGAGGGATTACTACAATGAGCAGTTCTTC.

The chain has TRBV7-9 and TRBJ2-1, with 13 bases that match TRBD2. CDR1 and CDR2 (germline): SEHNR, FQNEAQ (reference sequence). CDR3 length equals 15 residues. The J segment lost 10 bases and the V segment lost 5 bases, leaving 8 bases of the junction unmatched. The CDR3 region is CASSAGTSGILEQFF. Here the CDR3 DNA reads TGTGCCAGCAGCGCCGGGACTAGCGGGATCTTGGAGCAGTTCTTC.

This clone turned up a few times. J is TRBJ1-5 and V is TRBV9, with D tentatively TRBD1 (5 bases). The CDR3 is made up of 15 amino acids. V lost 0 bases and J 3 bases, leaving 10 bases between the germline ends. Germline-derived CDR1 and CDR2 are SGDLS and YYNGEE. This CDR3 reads CASSVGGGINQPQHF. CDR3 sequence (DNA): TGTGCCAGCAGCGTAGGTGGGGGAATCAATCAGCCCCAGCATTTT.

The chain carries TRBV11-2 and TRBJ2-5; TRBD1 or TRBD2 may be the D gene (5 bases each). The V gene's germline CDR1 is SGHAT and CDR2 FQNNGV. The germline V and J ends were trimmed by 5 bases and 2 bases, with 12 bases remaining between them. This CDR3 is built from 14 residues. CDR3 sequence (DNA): TGTGCCAGCAGCCCCCCGGGGCAACAAGAGACCCAGTACTTC. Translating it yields CASSPPGQQETQYF.